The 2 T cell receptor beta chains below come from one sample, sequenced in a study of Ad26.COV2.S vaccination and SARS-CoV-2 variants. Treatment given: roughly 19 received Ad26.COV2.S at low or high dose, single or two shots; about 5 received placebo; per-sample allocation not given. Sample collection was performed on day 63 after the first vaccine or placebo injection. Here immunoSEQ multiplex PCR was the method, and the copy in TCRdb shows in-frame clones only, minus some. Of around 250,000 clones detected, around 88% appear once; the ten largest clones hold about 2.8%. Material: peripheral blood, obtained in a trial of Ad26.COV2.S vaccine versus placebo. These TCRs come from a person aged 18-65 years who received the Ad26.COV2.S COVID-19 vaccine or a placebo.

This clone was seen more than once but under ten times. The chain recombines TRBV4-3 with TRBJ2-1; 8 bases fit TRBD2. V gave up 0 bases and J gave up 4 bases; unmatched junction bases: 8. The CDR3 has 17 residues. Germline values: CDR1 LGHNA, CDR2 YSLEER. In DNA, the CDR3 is TGCGCCAGCAGCCAAGATGTCCAGCGGGGGCTATACAATGAGCAGTTCTTC. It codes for CASSQDVQRGLYNEQFF.

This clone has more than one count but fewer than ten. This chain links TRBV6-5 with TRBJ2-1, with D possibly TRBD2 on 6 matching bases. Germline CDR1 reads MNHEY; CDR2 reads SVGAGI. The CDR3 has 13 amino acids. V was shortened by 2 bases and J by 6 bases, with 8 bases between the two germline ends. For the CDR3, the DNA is TGTGCCAGCAGTTACCTGGGGGGCAATGAGCAGTTCTTC. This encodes CASSYLGGNEQFF.